This paragraph covers one TCR beta chain sequence. V shed 3 bases and J shed 5 bases, with 17 bases lying between them. The germline gives CDR1 SNHLY, CDR2 FYNNEI. The CDR3 loop spans 16 amino acids. TCRdb keeps only in-frame clones here, not all; method: immunoSEQ multiplex PCR. The sample lists under 50,000 clones; 70% to 90% were seen once. The data derive from a study of T cell changes during pregnancy in multiple sclerosis. The sequence was obtained from a female donor with multiple sclerosis, enrolled in a pregnancy study. The material sequenced was CD8+ T cells from peripheral blood mononuclear cells, taken in the first trimester of pregnancy. V gene TRBV2 combines with J gene TRBJ1-5; D uncertain. The CDR3 is CASSDHFAAPDQPQHF. The CDR3 DNA reads as TGTGCCAGCAGTGATCATTTTGCGGCACCGGATCAGCCCCAGCATTTT.